This TCR beta chain derives from a study of CD4 T cells in relation to SARS-CoV-2 and coronaviruses. Overall study context: Controls used an HIV-1 Nef peptide pool or no peptide.

The assay was immunoSEQ multiplex PCR, and TCRdb's table has in-frame clones only and misses some. The table lists almost 30,000 clones, about three quarters of them singletons. This clone turned up a few times. The antigen is not known. The unexposed donors gave CD4+ T cells in about 2011-2018, prior to COVID-19. CD4+ T cells were isolated from the cells after about ten days of culture. This receptor was taken from a human donor in good health. Sample: CD4+ T cells from PBMCs, cultured in vitro.

This CDR3 reads CASSQTSKNYEQYF. The CDR3 region has the DNA TGTGCCAGCAGCCAGACGTCCAAGAACTACGAGCAGTACTTC. V is TRBV3-1 (or the pseudogene TRBV3-2) and J is TRBJ2-7; no clear D gene. V lost 3 bases and J 3 bases, leaving 12 bases between the germline ends. Germline V gene sequence: CDR1 LGHDT, CDR2 YNNKEL (reference sequence). This CDR3 is built from 14 residues.